The sequence of this T cell receptor (beta chain) was determined in a study of blood T cell repertoires in COVID-19. Per the original methods: Cell counts per sample came from amplifying reference gene primers. Clones were sequenced by immunoSEQ multiplex PCR, and TCRdb holds only the in-frame ones, with some missing. That table gives V, J and clone size, and the DNA gave D and trimming. This table has about 240,000 clones, more than 80% appearing once. CDR1 and CDR2 from the germline V gene are SGHRS and YFSETQ. V dropped 7 bases and J dropped 0; count of bases not matched to a gene: 15. The CDR3 extends over 18 amino acids.

This chain joins TRBV5-1 and TRBJ2-3, with 9 positions matching TRBD2. This clonotype was sampled from a woman over 75 with COVID-19, enrolled during active disease. The sample consisted of peripheral blood. CDR3 DNA: TGCGCCAGCCGTCCCGTTAGCGGGAGCATTTTTAGCACAGATACGCAGTATTTT. This gives the protein CASRPVSGSIFSTDTQYF.